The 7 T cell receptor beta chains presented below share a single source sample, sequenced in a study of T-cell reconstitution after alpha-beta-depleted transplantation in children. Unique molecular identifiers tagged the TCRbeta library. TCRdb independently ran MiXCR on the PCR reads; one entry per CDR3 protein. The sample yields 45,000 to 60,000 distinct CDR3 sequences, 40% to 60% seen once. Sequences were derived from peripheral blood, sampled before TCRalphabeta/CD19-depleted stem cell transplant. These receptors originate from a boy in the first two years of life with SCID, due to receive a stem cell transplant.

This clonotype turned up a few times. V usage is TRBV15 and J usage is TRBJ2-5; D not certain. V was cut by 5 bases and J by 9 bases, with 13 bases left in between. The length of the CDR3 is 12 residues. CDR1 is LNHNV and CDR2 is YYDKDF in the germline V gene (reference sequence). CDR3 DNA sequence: TGTGCCACCAGCGTCCCTGTTGGGGCCCAGTACTTC. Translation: CATSVPVGAQYF. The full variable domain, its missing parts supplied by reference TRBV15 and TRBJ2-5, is DAMVIQNPRYQVTQFGKPVTLSCSQTLNHNVMYWYQQKSSQAPKLLFHYYDKDFNNEADTPDNFQSRRPNTSFCFLDIRSPGLGDTAMYLCATSVPVGAQYFGPGTRLLVL.

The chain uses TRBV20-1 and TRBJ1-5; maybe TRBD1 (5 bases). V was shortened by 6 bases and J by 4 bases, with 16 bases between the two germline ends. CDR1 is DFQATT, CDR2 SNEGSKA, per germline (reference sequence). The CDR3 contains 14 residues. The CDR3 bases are TGCAGTGCCAGTCAAGGGCAGGGTAATCAGCCCCAGCATTTT. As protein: CSASQGQGNQPQHF.

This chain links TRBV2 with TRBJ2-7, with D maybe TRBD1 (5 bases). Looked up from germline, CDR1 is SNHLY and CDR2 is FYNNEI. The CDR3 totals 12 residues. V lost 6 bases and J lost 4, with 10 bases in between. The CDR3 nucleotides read TGTGCCAGCAGCGAAAAGGGGTACGAGCAGTACTTC. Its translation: CASSEKGYEQYF.

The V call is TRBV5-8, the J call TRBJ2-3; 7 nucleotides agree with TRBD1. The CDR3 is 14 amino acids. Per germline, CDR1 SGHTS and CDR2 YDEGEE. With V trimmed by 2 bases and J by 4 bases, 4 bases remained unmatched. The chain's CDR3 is CASSFHRGADTQYF. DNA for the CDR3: TGTGCCAGCAGCTTCCACAGGGGTGCAGATACGCAGTATTTT.

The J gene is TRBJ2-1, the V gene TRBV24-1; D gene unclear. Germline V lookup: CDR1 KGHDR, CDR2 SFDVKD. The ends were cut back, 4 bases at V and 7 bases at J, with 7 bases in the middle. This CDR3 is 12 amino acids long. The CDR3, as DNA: TGTGCCACCAGTGAGTTGGGGAATGAGCAGTTCTTC. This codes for CATSELGNEQFF.

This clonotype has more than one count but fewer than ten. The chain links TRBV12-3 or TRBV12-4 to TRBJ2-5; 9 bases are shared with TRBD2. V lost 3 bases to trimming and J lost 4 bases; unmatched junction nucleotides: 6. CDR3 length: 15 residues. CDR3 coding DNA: TGTGCCAGCAGTTTGTGGCCTAGCGGGGCAGAGACCCAGTACTTC. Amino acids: CASSLWPSGAETQYF.

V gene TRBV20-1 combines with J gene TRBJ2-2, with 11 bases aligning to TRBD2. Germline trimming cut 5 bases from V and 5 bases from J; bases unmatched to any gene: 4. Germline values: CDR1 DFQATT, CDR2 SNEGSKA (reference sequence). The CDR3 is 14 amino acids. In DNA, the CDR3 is TGCAGTGCTCACGGGACTAGCGGAACCGGGGAGCTGTTTTTT. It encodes CSAHGTSGTGELFF.